This TCR beta chain was recorded in a study of T-cell reconstitution after alpha-beta-depleted transplantation in children. Overall study findings and caveats: Where alpha-beta T cells came from about two months after transplant was reportedly several hundred expanded graft clones. Once a year had passed after transplant, T-cell counts and diversity came mostly from newly produced T cells. Some patients showed high day-60 TCRbeta diversity, which derived from surviving recipient T cells and thymic progenitors.

The V end was cut by 5 bases, the J end by 2 bases, with 16 bases between. The CDR3 length is 15 residues. Germline V gene data show CDR1 as DFQATT and CDR2 as SNEGSKA (reference sequence). Using unique molecular identifiers, the investigators prepared the TCRbeta library. TCRdb analysed the PCR reads with MiXCR anew, one entry per CDR3 protein. The table lists about 980,000 distinct CDR3 sequences, about 30% of them singletons, with 28% in the top ten. With respect to this clonotype: The antigen remains unidentified.

This rearrangement joins TRBV20-1 to TRBJ2-1; D remains unclear. The sequence was obtained from a boy under two years old who had a stem cell transplant for SCID, so the T cells may come from the graft donor. This sample comprised PBMCs, mostly from graft donor cells, obtained 360 days after TCRalphabeta/CD19-depleted stem cell transplant. In DNA, the CDR3 is TGCAGTGCTCCCAAATGGAAAGGAACCTACAATGAGCAGTTCTTC. Translation gives CSAPKWKGTYNEQFF.